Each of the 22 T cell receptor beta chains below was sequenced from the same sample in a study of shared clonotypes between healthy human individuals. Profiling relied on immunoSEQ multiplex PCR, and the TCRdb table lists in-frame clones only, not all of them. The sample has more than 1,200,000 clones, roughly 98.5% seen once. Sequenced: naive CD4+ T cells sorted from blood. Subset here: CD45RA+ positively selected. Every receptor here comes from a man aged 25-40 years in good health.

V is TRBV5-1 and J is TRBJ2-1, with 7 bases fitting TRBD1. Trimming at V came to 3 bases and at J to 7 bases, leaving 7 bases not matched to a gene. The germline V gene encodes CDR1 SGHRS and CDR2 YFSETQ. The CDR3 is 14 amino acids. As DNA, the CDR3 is TGCGCCAGCAGCTCGGACAGGATGGTAAATGAGCAGTTCTTC. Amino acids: CASSSDRMVNEQFF.

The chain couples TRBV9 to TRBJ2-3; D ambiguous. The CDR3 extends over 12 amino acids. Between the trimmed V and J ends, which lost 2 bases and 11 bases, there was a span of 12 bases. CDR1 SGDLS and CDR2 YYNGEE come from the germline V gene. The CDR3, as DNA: TGTGCCAGCAGCGTGGACCATTACAAGCAGTATTTT. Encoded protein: CASSVDHYKQYF.

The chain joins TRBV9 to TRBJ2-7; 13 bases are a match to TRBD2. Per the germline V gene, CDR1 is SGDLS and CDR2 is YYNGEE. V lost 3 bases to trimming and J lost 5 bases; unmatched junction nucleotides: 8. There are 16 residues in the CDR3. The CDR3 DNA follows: TGTGCCAGCAGCGAAACCGGGACTAGCGGGACAAACGAGCAGTACTTC. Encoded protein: CASSETGTSGTNEQYF.

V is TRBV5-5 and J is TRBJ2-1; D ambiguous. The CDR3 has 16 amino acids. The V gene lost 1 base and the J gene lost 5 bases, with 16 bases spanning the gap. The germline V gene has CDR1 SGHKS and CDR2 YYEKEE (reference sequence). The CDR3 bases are TGTGCCAGCAGCTTGTATCGGCAAAGAAAGGACAATGAGCAGTTCTTC. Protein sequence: CASSLYRQRKDNEQFF.

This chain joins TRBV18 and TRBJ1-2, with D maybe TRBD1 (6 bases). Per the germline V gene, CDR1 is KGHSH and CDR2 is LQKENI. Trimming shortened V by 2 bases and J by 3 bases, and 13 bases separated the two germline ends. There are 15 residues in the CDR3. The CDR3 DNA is TGTGCCAGCTCACCAAAGACAGGAGTTGACTATGGCTACACCTTC. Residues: CASSPKTGVDYGYTF.

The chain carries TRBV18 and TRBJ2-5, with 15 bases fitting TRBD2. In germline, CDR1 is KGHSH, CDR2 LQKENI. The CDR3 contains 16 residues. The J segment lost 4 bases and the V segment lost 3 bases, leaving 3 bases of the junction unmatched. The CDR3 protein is CASSPWTSGRGETQYF. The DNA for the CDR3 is TGTGCCAGCTCACCTTGGACTAGCGGGAGGGGAGAGACCCAGTACTTC.

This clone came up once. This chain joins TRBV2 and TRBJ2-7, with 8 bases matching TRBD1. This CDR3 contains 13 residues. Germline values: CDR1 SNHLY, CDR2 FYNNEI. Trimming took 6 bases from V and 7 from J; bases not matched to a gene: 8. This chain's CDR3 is CASRVGQGHEQYF. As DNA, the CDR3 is TGTGCCAGCAGGGTTGGACAGGGTCATGAGCAGTACTTC.

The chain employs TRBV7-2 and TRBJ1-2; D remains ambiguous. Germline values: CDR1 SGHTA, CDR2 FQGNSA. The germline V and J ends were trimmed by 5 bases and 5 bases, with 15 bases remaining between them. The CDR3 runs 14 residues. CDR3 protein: CASSASGSLYGYTF. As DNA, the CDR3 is TGTGCCAGCAGCGCATCCGGGAGCTTGTATGGCTACACCTTC.

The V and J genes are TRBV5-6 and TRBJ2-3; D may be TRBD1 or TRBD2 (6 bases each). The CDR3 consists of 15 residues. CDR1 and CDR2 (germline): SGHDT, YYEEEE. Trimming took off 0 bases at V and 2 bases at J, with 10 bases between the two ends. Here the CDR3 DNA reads TGTGCCAGCAGCTTGGAGGGGGGTTACACAGATACGCAGTATTTT. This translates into CASSLEGGYTDTQYF.

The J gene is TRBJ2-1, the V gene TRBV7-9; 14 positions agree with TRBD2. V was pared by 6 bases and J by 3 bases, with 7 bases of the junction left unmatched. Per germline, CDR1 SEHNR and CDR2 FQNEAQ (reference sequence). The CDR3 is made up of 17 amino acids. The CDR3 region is CASRPTSGRAYYNEQFF. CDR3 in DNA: TGTGCCAGCAGGCCGACTAGCGGGAGGGCCTACTACAATGAGCAGTTCTTC.

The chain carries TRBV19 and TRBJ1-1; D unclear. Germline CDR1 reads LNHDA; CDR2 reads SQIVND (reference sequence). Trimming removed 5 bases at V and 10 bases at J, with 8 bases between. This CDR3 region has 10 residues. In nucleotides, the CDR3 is TGTGCCAGTAGTGGCAGGTCAGCTTTCTTT. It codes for CASSGRSAFF.

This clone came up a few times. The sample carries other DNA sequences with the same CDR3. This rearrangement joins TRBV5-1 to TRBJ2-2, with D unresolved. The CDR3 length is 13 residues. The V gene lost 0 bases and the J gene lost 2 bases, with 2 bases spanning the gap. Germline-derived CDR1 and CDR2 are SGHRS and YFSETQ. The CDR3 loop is CASSLGNTGELFF. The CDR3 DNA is TGCGCCAGCAGCTTGGGTAACACCGGGGAGCTGTTTTTT.

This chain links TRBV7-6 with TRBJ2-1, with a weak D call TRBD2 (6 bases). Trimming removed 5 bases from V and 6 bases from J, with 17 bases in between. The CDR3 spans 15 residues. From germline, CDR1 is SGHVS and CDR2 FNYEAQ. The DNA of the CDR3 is TGTGCCAGCAGCCCAAGGCCCAACGGGGGCAATGAGCAGTTCTTC. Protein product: CASSPRPNGGNEQFF. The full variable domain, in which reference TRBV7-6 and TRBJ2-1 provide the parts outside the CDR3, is GAGVSQSPRYKVTKRGQDVALRCDPISGHVSLYWYRQALGQGPEFLTYFNYEAQQDKSGLPNDRFSAERPEGSISTLTIQRTEQRDSAMYRCASSPRPNGGNEQFFGPGTRLTVL.

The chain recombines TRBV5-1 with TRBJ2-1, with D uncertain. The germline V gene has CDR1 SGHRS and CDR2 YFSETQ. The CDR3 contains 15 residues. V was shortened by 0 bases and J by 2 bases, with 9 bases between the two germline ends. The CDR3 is CASSLADYAYNEQFF. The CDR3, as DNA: TGCGCCAGCAGCTTGGCGGATTACGCCTACAATGAGCAGTTCTTC.

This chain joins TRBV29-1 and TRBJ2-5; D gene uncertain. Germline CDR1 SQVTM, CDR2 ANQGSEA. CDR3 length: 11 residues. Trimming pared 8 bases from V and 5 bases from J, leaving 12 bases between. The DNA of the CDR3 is TGCAGCATGATTGGTCTGGAGACCCAGTACTTC. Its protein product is CSMIGLETQYF.

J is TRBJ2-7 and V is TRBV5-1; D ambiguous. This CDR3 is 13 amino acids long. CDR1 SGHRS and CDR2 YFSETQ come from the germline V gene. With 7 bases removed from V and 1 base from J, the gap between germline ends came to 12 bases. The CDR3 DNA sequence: TGCGCCAGCCATACTCCGGAATCCTACGAGCAGTACTTC. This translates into CASHTPESYEQYF.

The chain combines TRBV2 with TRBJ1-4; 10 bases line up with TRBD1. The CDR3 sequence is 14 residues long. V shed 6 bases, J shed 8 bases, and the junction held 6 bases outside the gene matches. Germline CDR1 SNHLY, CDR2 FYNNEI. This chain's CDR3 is CASRLTGGVEKLFF. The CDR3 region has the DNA TGTGCCAGCAGGTTGACAGGGGGCGTAGAAAAACTGTTTTTT.

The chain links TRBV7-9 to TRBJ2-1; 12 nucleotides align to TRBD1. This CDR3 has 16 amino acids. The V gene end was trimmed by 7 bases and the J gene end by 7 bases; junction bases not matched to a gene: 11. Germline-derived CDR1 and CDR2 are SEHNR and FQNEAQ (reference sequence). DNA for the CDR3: TGTGCCAGCACCCCACCGGGACAGGGGGCAAGGAATGAGCAGTTCTTC. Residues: CASTPPGQGARNEQFF.

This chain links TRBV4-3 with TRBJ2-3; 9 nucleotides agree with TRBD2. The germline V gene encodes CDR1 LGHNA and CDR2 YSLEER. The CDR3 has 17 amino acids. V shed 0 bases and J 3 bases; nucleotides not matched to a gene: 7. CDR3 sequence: CASSQDRAGGSTDTQYF. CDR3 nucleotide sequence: TGCGCCAGCAGCCAAGATCGTGCGGGAGGGAGTACAGATACGCAGTATTTT.

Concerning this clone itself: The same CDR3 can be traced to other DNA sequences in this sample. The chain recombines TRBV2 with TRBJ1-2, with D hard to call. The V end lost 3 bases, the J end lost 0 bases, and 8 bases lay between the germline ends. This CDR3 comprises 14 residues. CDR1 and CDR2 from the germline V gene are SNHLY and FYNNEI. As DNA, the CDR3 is TGTGCCAGCAGTGATAGAGGGCCTAACTATGGCTACACCTTC. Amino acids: CASSDRGPNYGYTF.

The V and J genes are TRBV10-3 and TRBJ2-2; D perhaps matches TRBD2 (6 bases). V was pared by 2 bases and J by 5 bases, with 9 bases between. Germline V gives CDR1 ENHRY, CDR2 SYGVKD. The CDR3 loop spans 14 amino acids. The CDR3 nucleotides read TGTGCCATCAGTGAGATTGGGGGGACCGGGGAGCTGTTTTTT. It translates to CAISEIGGTGELFF.

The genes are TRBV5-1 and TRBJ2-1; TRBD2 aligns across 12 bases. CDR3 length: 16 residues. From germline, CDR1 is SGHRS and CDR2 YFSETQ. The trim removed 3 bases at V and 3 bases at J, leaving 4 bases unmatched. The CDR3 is CASSSPGLAGYNEQFF. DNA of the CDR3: TGCGCCAGCAGCTCCCCGGGACTAGCGGGCTACAATGAGCAGTTCTTC.